Described below is a single T cell receptor (beta chain) sequence and its context. Its target is unknown. This specimen comes from a study of CD8+ T cells in alopecia areata. Study-level information: Tofacitinib was taken orally by treated patients, and the dose was 5 to 10 mg twice daily.

Study-level points and caveats: It was lesional scalp, especially alopecia totalis/universalis, that showed higher clonality than normal scalp.

Extracted from the samples, RNA was reverse transcribed into cDNA to serve as the sequencing template. The assay was immunoSEQ multiplex PCR, and TCRdb's table has in-frame clones only and misses some. The data hold 110,000 to 150,000 clones, with roughly 62% observed a single time. The V gene's germline CDR1 is LNHNV and CDR2 YYDKDF (reference sequence). Germline trimming cut 0 bases from V and 1 base from J; bases unmatched to any gene: 2. The CDR3 is made up of 15 amino acids. Both peripheral blood and punch biopsies of lesional scalp skin were obtained from patients who had alopecia areata. The sequence came from a human donor with alopecia areata. This material consisted of CD4+ T cells sorted from blood, taken at week 0. The chain joins TRBV15 to TRBJ2-5, with 7 bases identical to TRBD1. The CDR3 DNA reads TGTGCCACCAGCAGAGATCCAGGGGGCCAAGAGACCCAGTACTTC. This gives the protein CATSRDPGGQETQYF.